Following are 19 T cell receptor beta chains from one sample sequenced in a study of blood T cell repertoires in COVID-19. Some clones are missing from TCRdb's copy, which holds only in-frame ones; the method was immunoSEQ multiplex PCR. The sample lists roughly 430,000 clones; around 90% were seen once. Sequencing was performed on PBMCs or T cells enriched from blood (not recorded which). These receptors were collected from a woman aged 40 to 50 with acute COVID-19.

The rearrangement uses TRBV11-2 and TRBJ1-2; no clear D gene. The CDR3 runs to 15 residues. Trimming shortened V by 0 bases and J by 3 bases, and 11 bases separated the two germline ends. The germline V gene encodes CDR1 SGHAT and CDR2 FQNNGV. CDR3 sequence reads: CASSLEAVYDYGYTF. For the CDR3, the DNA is TGTGCCAGCAGCTTAGAGGCTGTTTATGACTATGGCTACACCTTC.

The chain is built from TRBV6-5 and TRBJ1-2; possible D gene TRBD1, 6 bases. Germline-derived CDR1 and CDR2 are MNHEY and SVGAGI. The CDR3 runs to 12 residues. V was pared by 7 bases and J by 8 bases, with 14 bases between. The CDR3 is CASTTLGGGYTF. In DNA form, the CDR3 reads TGTGCCAGCACCACCCTTGGGGGCGGCTACACCTTC.

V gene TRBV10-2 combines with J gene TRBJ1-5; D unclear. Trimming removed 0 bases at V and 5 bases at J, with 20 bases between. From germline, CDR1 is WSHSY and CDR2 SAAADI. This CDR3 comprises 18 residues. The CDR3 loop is CASSESNVYWGEDQPQHF. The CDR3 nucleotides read TGCGCCAGCAGTGAGTCGAACGTTTACTGGGGAGAGGATCAGCCCCAGCATTTT.

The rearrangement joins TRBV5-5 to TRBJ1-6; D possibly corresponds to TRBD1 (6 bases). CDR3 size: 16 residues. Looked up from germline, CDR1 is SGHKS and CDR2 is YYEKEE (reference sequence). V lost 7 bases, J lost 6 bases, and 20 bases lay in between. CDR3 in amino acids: CASLPSMDSPNSPLHF. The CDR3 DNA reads TGTGCCAGCCTACCGAGCATGGACAGCCCTAATTCACCCCTCCACTTT.

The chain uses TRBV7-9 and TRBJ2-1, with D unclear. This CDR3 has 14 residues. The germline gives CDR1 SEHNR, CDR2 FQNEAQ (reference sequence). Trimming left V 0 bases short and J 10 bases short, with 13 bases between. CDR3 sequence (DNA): TGTGCCAGCAGCTTAGCGCTGGGCAGCAGAGAGCAGTTCTTC. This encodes CASSLALGSREQFF.

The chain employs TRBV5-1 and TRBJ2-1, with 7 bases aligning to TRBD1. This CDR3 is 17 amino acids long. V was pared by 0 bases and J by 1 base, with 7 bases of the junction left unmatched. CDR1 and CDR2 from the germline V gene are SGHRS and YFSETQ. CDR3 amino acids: CASSLVFGTASYNEQFF. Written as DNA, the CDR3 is TGCGCCAGCAGCTTGGTGTTTGGGACAGCTTCCTACAATGAGCAGTTCTTC.

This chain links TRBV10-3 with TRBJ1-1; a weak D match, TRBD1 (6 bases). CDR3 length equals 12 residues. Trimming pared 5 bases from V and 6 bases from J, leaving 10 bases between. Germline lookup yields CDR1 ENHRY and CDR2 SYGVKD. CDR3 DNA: TGTGCCATCAGTTTGGCAGGGGCTGAAGCTTTCTTT. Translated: CAISLAGAEAFF.

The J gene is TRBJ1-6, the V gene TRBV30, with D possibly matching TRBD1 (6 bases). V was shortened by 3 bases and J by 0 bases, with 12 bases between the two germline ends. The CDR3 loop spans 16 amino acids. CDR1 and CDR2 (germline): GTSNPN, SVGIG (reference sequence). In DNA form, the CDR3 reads TGTGCCTGGAGGGACAGCCAAAGCTCCTATAATTCACCCCTCCACTTT. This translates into CAWRDSQSSYNSPLHF.

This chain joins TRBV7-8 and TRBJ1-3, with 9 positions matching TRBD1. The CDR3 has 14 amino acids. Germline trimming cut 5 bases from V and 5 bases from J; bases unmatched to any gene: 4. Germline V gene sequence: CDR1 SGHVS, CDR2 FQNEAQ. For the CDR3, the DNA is TGTGCCAGCAGCCCGGGACAGGGTAGAAACACCATATATTTT. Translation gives CASSPGQGRNTIYF. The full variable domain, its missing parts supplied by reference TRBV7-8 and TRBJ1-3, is GAGVSQSPRYKVAKRGQDVALRCDPISGHVSLFWYQQALGQGPEFLTYFQNEAQLDKSGLPSDRFFAERPEGSVSTLKIQRTQQEDSAVYLCASSPGQGRNTIYFGEGSWLTVV.

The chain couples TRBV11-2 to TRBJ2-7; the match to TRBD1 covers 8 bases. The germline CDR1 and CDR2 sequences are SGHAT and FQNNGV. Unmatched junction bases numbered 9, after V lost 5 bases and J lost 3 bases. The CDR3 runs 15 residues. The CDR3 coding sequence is TGTGCCAGCAGCCAAGACAGGGGTGGAGGCTACGAGCAGTACTTC. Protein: CASSQDRGGGYEQYF.

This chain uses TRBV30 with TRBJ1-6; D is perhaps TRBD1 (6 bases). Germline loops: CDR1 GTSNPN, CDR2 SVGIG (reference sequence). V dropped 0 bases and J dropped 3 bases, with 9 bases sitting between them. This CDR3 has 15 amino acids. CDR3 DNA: TGTGCCTGGAGTGTAGCAGGGGTCTATAATTCACCCCTCCACTTT. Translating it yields CAWSVAGVYNSPLHF.

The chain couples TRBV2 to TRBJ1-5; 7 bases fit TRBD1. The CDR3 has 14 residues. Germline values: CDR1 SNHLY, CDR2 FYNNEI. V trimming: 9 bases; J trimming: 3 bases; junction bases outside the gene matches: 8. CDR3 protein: CASRSDRSNQPQHF. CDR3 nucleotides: TGTGCCAGTAGATCGGACAGGTCCAATCAGCCCCAGCATTTT.

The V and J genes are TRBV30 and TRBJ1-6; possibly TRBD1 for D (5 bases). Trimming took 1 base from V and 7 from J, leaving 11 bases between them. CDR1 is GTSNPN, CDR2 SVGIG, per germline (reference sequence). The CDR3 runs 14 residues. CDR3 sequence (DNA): TGTGCCTGGAGTGGGCAGGGAAGAAATTCACCCCTCCACTTT. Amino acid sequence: CAWSGQGRNSPLHF.

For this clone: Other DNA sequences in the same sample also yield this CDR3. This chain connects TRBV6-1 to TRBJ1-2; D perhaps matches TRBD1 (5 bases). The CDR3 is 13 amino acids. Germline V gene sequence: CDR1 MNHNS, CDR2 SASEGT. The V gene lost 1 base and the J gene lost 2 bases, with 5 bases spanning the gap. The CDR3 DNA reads TGTGCCAGCAGTGAAGGACAGAACTATGGCTACACCTTC. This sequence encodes CASSEGQNYGYTF.

Here the CDR3 DNA reads TGTGCCAGCAGCCCGGAGGGGATTAACTATGGCTACACCTTC. Translation gives CASSPEGINYGYTF. The V gene is TRBV4-2, the J gene TRBJ1-2; D is perhaps TRBD1 (5 bases). CDR1 is LGHNA, CDR2 YNFKEQ, per germline. CDR3 size: 14 residues. Trimming removed 4 bases from V and 1 base from J, with 10 bases in between.

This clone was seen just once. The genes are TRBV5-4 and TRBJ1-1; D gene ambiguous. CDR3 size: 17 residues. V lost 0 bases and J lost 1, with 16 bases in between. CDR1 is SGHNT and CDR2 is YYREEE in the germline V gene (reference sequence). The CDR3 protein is CASSLEEGGSWNTEAFF. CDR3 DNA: TGTGCCAGCAGCTTGGAAGAGGGAGGGAGTTGGAACACTGAAGCTTTCTTT.

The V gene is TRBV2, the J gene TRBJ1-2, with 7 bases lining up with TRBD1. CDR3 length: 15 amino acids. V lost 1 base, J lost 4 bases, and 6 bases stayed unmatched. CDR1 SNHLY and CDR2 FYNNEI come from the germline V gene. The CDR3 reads CASSEGTGLPYGYTF. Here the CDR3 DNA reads TGTGCCAGCAGTGAAGGGACAGGTCTTCCCTATGGCTACACCTTC.

CDR3 sequence: CASSLDRSYEQYF. In nucleotides, the CDR3 is TGTGCCAGCAGCTTAGACAGATCCTACGAGCAGTACTTC. This rearrangement joins TRBV7-2 to TRBJ2-7; D remains ambiguous. The CDR3 is 13 residues long. V lost 1 base, J lost 1 base, and 5 bases lay in between. In germline, CDR1 is SGHTA, CDR2 FQGNSA. Full variable domain (outside the CDR3, taken from reference TRBV7-2 and TRBJ2-7): GAGVSQSPSNKVTEKGKDVELRCDPISGHTALYWYRQSLGQGLEFLIYFQGNSAPDKSGLPSDRFSAERTGGSVSTLTIQRTQQEDSAVYLCASSLDRSYEQYFGPGTRLTVT.

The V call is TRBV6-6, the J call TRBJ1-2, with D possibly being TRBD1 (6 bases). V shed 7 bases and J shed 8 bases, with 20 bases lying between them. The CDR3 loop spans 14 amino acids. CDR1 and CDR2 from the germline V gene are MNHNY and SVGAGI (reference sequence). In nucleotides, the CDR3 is TGTGCCAGCAACGCGTTTGCGGGGGCGATAGGCTACACCTTC. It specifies CASNAFAGAIGYTF.